This T cell receptor beta chain emerged from a study of response to subunit inactivated influenza vaccine. Whole-study results and caveats: Each seasonal flu vaccination may recruit only limited new T cells, authors suggested.

Details on this clonotype: Antigen specificity is unknown.

TCRdb re-called the RT-PCR reads with MiXCR, one entry per CDR3 protein. The sample records under 850,000 distinct CDR3 sequences, about 18% being singletons. The CDR3 spans 14 residues. The germline V gene has CDR1 MDHEN and CDR2 SYDVKM. The germline V and J ends were trimmed by 10 bases and 1 base, with 14 bases remaining between them. The receptor was isolated from a man over 45 who received an inactivated influenza vaccine. V is TRBV28 and J is TRBJ2-1; TRBD2 might be the D (7 bases). The sample consisted of PBMCs from blood, taken about 5 days after vaccination. This CDR3 is CATERGGSYNEQFF. The CDR3 bases are TGTGCCACCGAGAGGGGGGGTTCCTACAATGAGCAGTTCTTC.